The 8 T cell receptor beta chains below all came from one sample that was sequenced in a study of T cell repertoires in cytomegalovirus infection. No antigen has been assigned to these receptors. TCRdb fed the reads into MiXCR, producing one record per CDR3 protein. The sample yields about 130,000 distinct CDR3 sequences, 20% to 30% seen once. The sequencing input was PBMCs, sequenced either directly or after in vitro stimulation (not recorded which). These receptors originate from a human donor in good health (CMV status not recorded). Some clones in this sample may be carry-over from other donors' samples.

The chain couples TRBV27 to TRBJ2-1; 9 positions match TRBD1. CDR1 is MNHEY and CDR2 is SMNVEV in the germline V gene (reference sequence). The CDR3 extends over 15 amino acids. V dropped 5 bases and J dropped 3; count of bases not matched to a gene: 5. CDR3 amino acids: CASSIPGQGYNEQFF. In DNA form, the CDR3 reads TGTGCCAGCAGTATCCCGGGACAGGGCTACAATGAGCAGTTCTTC.

The chain links TRBV20-1 to TRBJ2-5; maybe TRBD1 (7 bases). V was trimmed by 3 bases and J by 5 bases, leaving 10 bases between them. Germline V gene sequence: CDR1 DFQATT, CDR2 SNEGSKA (reference sequence). The CDR3 sequence is 12 residues long. The DNA of the CDR3 is TGCAGTGCTAGCTCAGGGGGGGAGACCCAGTACTTC. Residues: CSASSGGETQYF.

V usage is TRBV27 and J usage is TRBJ2-7, with no clear D. Trimming removed 3 bases from V and 3 bases from J, with 9 bases in between. Germline CDR1 and CDR2: MNHEY and SMNVEV (reference sequence). CDR3 length: 13 amino acids. In DNA form, the CDR3 reads TGTGCCAGCAGTTTGGGCATTGGCTACGAGCAGTACTTC. Amino acids: CASSLGIGYEQYF.

This rearrangement joins TRBV2 to TRBJ2-1; 7 bases fit TRBD2. The CDR3 loop spans 12 amino acids. With 5 bases clipped from V and 9 bases from J, the junction kept 4 bases outside the gene matches. CDR1 SNHLY and CDR2 FYNNEI come from the germline V gene. The CDR3, as DNA: TGTGCCAGCAGTTCACTAGCGATTGAGCAGTTCTTC. Encoded protein: CASSSLAIEQFF.

A few counts support this clonotype. CDR3 in amino acids: CASSQEEGRASPLHF. The CDR3 DNA reads as TGCGCCAGCAGCCAAGAGGAGGGCAGAGCCTCACCCCTCCACTTT. The J gene is TRBJ1-6, the V gene TRBV4-3, with D unresolved. In germline, CDR1 is LGHNA, CDR2 YSLEER. V was pared by 0 bases and J by 10 bases, with 13 bases between. This CDR3 region has 15 residues.

In this sample, this clonotype turned up many times. The chain combines TRBV7-9 with TRBJ1-2; D not resolved. V was shortened by 7 bases and J by 0 bases, with 9 bases between the two germline ends. The CDR3 totals 13 residues. The germline V gene encodes CDR1 SEHNR and CDR2 FQNEAQ (reference sequence). CDR3 amino acids: CASMGDTNYGYTF. The CDR3 region has the DNA TGTGCCAGCATGGGAGACACTAACTATGGCTACACCTTC.

The chain links TRBV30 to TRBJ2-6; no definite D call. This CDR3 region has 14 residues. V shed 2 bases and J shed 0 bases, with 5 bases lying between them. CDR1 is GTSNPN and CDR2 is SVGIG in the germline V gene (reference sequence). CDR3 protein: CAWSWHSGANVLTF. CDR3 bases: TGTGCCTGGAGTTGGCACTCTGGGGCCAACGTCCTGACTTTC.

The V gene is TRBV7-3, the J gene TRBJ1-6; 7 bases agree with TRBD1. Trimming took 0 bases from V and 9 from J; bases not matched to a gene: 5. Looked up from germline, CDR1 is SGHTA and CDR2 is FQGTGA. The CDR3 contains 15 residues. The CDR3 region is CASSLTRDRFSPLHF. CDR3 coding DNA: TGTGCCAGCAGCTTAACTAGGGACAGATTTTCACCCCTCCACTTT.